This T cell receptor (beta chain) was retrieved from a study of shared clonotypes between healthy human individuals. Study-wide context: Three plates were used per donor for CD4 naive, three for CD4 memory, two for CD8 naive and one for CD8 memory.

Germline CDR1 is SNHLY and CDR2 is FYNNEI. This CDR3 is 13 amino acids long. J gave up 5 bases and V 5 bases, and 6 bases lay outside the gene matches. Study-wide results and caveats: With few donors, the genetic and exposure-history diversity represented was limited.

Donors were healthy HIV-negative adults without recent acute infections or vaccinations. Only in-frame clones appear in the TCRdb table, and some are missing; sequencing was by immunoSEQ multiplex PCR. This table has about a million clones, about 80% appearing once. For this clone: The antigen remains undetermined.

This TCR was sampled from a young man in good health. V gene TRBV2 combines with J gene TRBJ2-7; 7 bases are a match to TRBD1. Input material: memory CD4+ T cells sorted from blood. Subset denoted: CD45RA-negative fraction. CDR3 loop: CASSFGQANEQYF. CDR3 in DNA: TGTGCCAGCAGTTTTGGACAGGCCAACGAGCAGTACTTC.